The rows below give T cell receptor beta chains drawn from one sample of a study of blood T cell repertoires in COVID-19. Generated by immunoSEQ multiplex PCR, the TCRdb table keeps only in-frame clones and is missing some. The sample records 90,000 to 100,000 clones, 81% being singletons. Sequenced: peripheral blood. The source is a woman older than 75 with acute or convalescent COVID-19. Each CDR3 is given without its conserved first and last residue.

j_gene	v_gene	CDR3aa
TRBJ1-1	TRBV19	ASNMGGKNTEAF
TRBJ1-6	TRBV28	ASRAPGHYNSPLH
TRBJ1-5	TRBV3-1/TRBV3-2	ASSLELGRPQH
TRBJ2-3	TRBV29-1	SVGVRTPNERGVTDTQY
TRBJ2-2	TRBV11-2	ASSLGTGSWTGELF
TRBJ1-1	TRBV5-1	ASSSIEGEGTEAF
TRBJ2-2	TRBV5-1	ASSFNGGSGELF
TRBJ1-2	TRBV7-8	ASSLMAGNGYT
TRBJ1-4	TRBV5-1	ASSLTGTAAEKLF
TRBJ1-5	TRBV6-2/TRBV6-3	ASSYDRGSIEFQPQH
TRBJ2-3	TRBV7-8	ASSLGQAHTDTQY
TRBJ2-1	TRBV7-2	ASSVWKRGNNEQF
TRBJ2-1	TRBV5-4	ASSFGLAANNEQF
TRBJ2-2	TRBV24-1	ATGAPNTGELF
TRBJ1-1	TRBV10-3	AIQGELNTEAF
TRBJ2-3	TRBV3-1/TRBV3-2	ASSATGTDLTDTQY
TRBJ2-1	TRBV24-1	ATRSGTGFGEQF
TRBJ1-5	TRBV2	ASSDSFGPQH
TRBJ1-2	TRBV5-4	ASSSGQRSGNYGYT
TRBJ2-7	TRBV5-4	ASSFSSGRGEQY
TRBJ2-3	TRBV5-8	ATTPLGTSGRVQY
TRBJ1-6	TRBV5-1	ASSLSGTGVHYNSPLH
TRBJ2-5	TRBV11-2	ASSPLVAARETQY
TRBJ1-6	TRBV11-2	ASSSLRGRSLH
TRBJ2-5	TRBV9	ASSVDSGGDQETQY
TRBJ2-5	TRBV7-9	ASSPGPEGETQY
TRBJ1-1	TRBV7-9	ASSPERGVGTEAF
TRBJ1-5	TRBV21-1	ASSKDAGGLRNQPQH
TRBJ1-2	TRBV3-1/TRBV3-2	ASSQGQGQKGGYT
TRBJ1-2	TRBV27	ASSLTGSQRIYGYT
TRBJ1-1	TRBV28	ASSSADRGEAF
TRBJ1-6	TRBV7-8	ASSLGHGGDSPLH
TRBJ1-2	TRBV27	ASSPLRTDRGGGYT
TRBJ1-4	TRBV9	ASSVSPDEKLF
TRBJ2-6	TRBV19	ASTRGQFSSGANVLT
TRBJ2-1	TRBV5-5	ASSFSGGNNEQF
TRBJ2-1	TRBV10-3	AISSGLAGRINEQF
TRBJ2-2	TRBV5-8	ASSSGQGGAGELF
TRBJ1-1	TRBV11-2	ASTRDRAAVTEAF
TRBJ1-1	TRBV7-3	ASSLNRFGPEGTEAF
TRBJ1-2	TRBV28	ASNKSSGQGYGYT
TRBJ1-5	TRBV4-2	ASSQDLRGNQPQH
TRBJ2-7	TRBV2	ASSERGGGGHEQY
TRBJ2-3	TRBV24-1	ATSDRDRGLGTDTQY
TRBJ1-3	TRBV19	ASSKRQANSGNTIY
TRBJ1-5	TRBV10-3	AIRDSLASNQPQH
TRBJ2-7	TRBV4-3	ASSQDLPIGGEFYEQY
TRBJ2-7	TRBV5-1	ASSDDSRAYEQY
TRBJ2-1	TRBV2	ASSEGLAGAFNEQF